Presented here are 18 T cell receptor beta chains from one specimen sequenced in a study of T-cell reconstitution after alpha-beta-depleted transplantation in children (dated by TCRdb to the mid-2010s). Libraries were built with PCR. The instrument given in TCRdb is Illumina HiSeq 2500. TCR libraries were prepared with molecular barcoding, using unique molecular identifiers to normalize TCRbeta repertoire quantification. TCRdb reprocessed the public reads (quality trimming at Q25 with fastp, clone calling with MiXCR) and kept in-frame beta chains. Every CDR3 protein is listed once, alongside the most common genes and DNA of its rows. For this sample the table gives around 420,000 distinct CDR3 sequences, of which under 20% were detected only once. 25% to 30% of the sample is held by the ten biggest clonotypes. Explained via the paper, the treatment or condition label denotes: allogeneic hematopoietic cell transplantation with graft depleted of TCRalphabeta T cells and CD19 B cells.

The sequences come from PBMCs, mostly from graft donor cells, collected 360 days after TCRalphabeta/CD19-depleted stem cell transplant. The receptor source for this set is a boy under two years old who had a stem cell transplant for Wiskott-Aldrich syndrome, so the T cells may come from the graft donor.

This chain joins TRBV2 and TRBJ2-5; D is uncertain. CDR3 length equals 13 residues. The V gene's germline CDR1 is SNHLY and CDR2 FYNNEI. The V end was cut by 3 bases, the J end by 5 bases, with 10 bases between. For the CDR3, the DNA is TGTGCCAGCAGTGACTGGCCGAGGGAGACCCAGTACTTC. This encodes CASSDWPRETQYF.

V gene TRBV20-1 combines with J gene TRBJ1-1; D remains unclear. With 3 bases removed from V and 3 bases from J, the gap between germline ends came to 17 bases. The CDR3 contains 15 residues. In germline, CDR1 is DFQATT, CDR2 SNEGSKA (reference sequence). CDR3 sequence reads: CSASPNEGRDTEAFF. The DNA of the CDR3 is TGCAGTGCTAGCCCTAATGAAGGACGGGACACTGAAGCTTTCTTT.

This chain links TRBV7-9 with TRBJ2-7; tentative D call: TRBD2 (8 bases). The V gene's germline CDR1 is SEHNR and CDR2 FQNEAQ (reference sequence). The length of the CDR3 is 17 residues. Trimming took 5 bases from V and 2 from J, leaving 22 bases between them. CDR3 amino acids: CASSRQGSGRIAYEQYF. The CDR3, as DNA: TGTGCCAGCAGCCGACAGGGAAGCGGGAGAATAGCCTACGAGCAGTACTTC.

This clonotype was seen a few times. V is TRBV7-8 and J is TRBJ1-1; 12 bases align to TRBD1. V was clipped by 3 bases and J by 5 bases; unmatched bases: 13. CDR1 is SGHVS, CDR2 FQNEAQ, per germline. CDR3 length: 18 amino acids. The CDR3: CASSFGSGDRGQVTEAFF. In DNA, the CDR3 is TGTGCCAGCAGCTTTGGCAGCGGGGACAGGGGGCAGGTTACTGAAGCTTTCTTT.

The chain employs TRBV4-1 and TRBJ2-3, with TRBD2 as a possible D gene (6 bases). CDR3 size: 16 residues. CDR1 and CDR2 (germline): MGHRA, YSYEKL. V lost 1 base and J lost 0, with 11 bases in between. The CDR3 DNA is TGCGCCAGCAGCCAAGCGCTAGCGACGAGCACAGATACGCAGTATTTT. Amino acids: CASSQALATSTDTQYF.

This clonotype was counted between two and nine times. V usage is TRBV20-1 and J usage is TRBJ2-1; tentatively, D is TRBD1 or TRBD2 (5 bases each). Germline loops: CDR1 DFQATT, CDR2 SNEGSKA (reference sequence). This CDR3 is 14 amino acids long. V dropped 3 bases and J dropped 3 bases, with 12 bases sitting between them. The CDR3 bases are TGCAGTGCTAGTGCTCGGGGCTTCTACAATGAGCAGTTCTTC. Its protein product is CSASARGFYNEQFF.

This clonotype was observed a few times. The chain employs TRBV6-2 or TRBV6-3 and TRBJ2-2; the D is unclear. CDR1 is MNHEY and CDR2 is SVGEGT in the germline V gene. With 9 bases removed from V and 2 bases from J, the gap between germline ends came to 16 bases. The CDR3 is 15 amino acids. CDR3 coding DNA: TGTGCCAGTAGCCGTATGGTTCTCAACACCGGGGAGCTGTTTTTT. Translating it yields CASSRMVLNTGELFF.

In this sample, this clonotype turned up a few times. The genes are TRBV20-1 and TRBJ2-5; maybe TRBD2 (5 bases). Germline V lookup: CDR1 DFQATT, CDR2 SNEGSKA (reference sequence). Deletions cut 0 bases from V and 3 bases from J, with 11 bases between. This CDR3 has 14 residues. The CDR3 sequence is CSAREGLAEETQYF. The CDR3 nucleotides are TGCAGTGCTAGAGAAGGGCTAGCCGAAGAGACCCAGTACTTC.

The J gene is TRBJ1-5, the V gene TRBV12-3 or TRBV12-4, with TRBD1 identical over 9 bases. V gave up 3 bases and J gave up 0 bases; unmatched junction bases: 9. This CDR3 has 18 residues. DNA for the CDR3: TGTGCCAGCAGTTTCATTGGACAGGGGCTTTATAGCAATCAGCCCCAGCATTTT. Amino acids: CASSFIGQGLYSNQPQHF.

This clonotype was counted between two and nine times. V is TRBV5-1 and J is TRBJ2-2; D not resolved. This CDR3 spans 17 amino acids. Germline lookup yields CDR1 SGHRS and CDR2 YFSETQ. V gave up 3 bases and J gave up 2 bases, with 17 bases separating them. The CDR3 is CASSSRPRSLNTGELFF. The CDR3 nucleotides read TGCGCCAGCAGCTCGCGTCCCAGGTCCTTAAACACCGGGGAGCTGTTTTTT.

This clonotype was seen a few times. This chain links TRBV12-3 or TRBV12-4 with TRBJ2-1, with 10 bases identical to TRBD2. Losses at the gene ends were 3 bases for V and 7 bases for J; bases not matched to a gene: 9. There are 16 residues in the CDR3. The CDR3 DNA reads as TGTGCCAGCAGTTTTGCTAGCGGGAGAATGGGAAATGAGCAGTTCTTC. It yields the protein CASSFASGRMGNEQFF.

The rearrangement joins TRBV11-2 to TRBJ1-5, with 7 bases lining up with TRBD1. V shed 4 bases and J 1 base; nucleotides not matched to a gene: 4. The CDR3 spans 15 residues. Germline V CDR1 and CDR2: SGHAT, FQNNGV. This CDR3 is CASSSIQGSNQPQHF. CDR3 coding DNA: TGTGCCAGCAGCTCTATACAGGGGAGCAATCAGCCCCAGCATTTT. The full variable domain, rest sourced from reference TRBV11-2 and TRBJ1-5, is EAGVAQSPRYKIIEKRQSVAFWCNPISGHATLYWYQQILGQGPKLLIQFQNNGVVDDSQLPKDRFSAERLKGVDSTLKIQPAKLEDSAVYLCASSSIQGSNQPQHFGDGTRLSIL.

This clonotype was picked up a small number of times. This chain links TRBV2 with TRBJ1-1; 7 nucleotides agree with TRBD1. The length of the CDR3 is 13 residues. V was clipped by 5 bases and J by 5 bases; unmatched bases: 5. Per the germline V gene, CDR1 is SNHLY and CDR2 is FYNNEI. CDR3 sequence reads: CASSMTGRTEAFF. For the CDR3, the DNA is TGTGCCAGCAGTATGACAGGGAGGACTGAAGCTTTCTTT.

In DNA form, the CDR3 reads TGCGCCAGCAGCCGCGGCGGGACAGGGGGCGCATACGAGCAGTACTTC. Translating gives CASSRGGTGGAYEQYF. This rearrangement joins TRBV5-1 to TRBJ2-7; 12 bases map to TRBD1. CDR1 SGHRS and CDR2 YFSETQ come from the germline V gene. V lost 4 bases, J lost 4 bases, and 9 bases stayed unmatched. This CDR3 region has 16 residues.

This clonotype occurred a few times. The chain links TRBV6-2 or TRBV6-3 to TRBJ2-2; 8 bases agree with TRBD1. The V and J ends lost 7 bases and 2 bases, in that order; junction bases with no gene match: 21. This CDR3 contains 20 residues. CDR1 MNHEY and CDR2 SVGEGT come from the germline V gene. The CDR3 nucleotides read TGTGCCAGCAACCGCCTCAGGGGGCGCCGTCTAGCTCCCAACACCGGGGAGCTGTTTTTT. It is translated as CASNRLRGRRLAPNTGELFF.

V and J are TRBV25-1 and TRBJ2-7, with D perhaps assigned TRBD1 or TRBD2 (5 bases each). The CDR3 runs to 15 residues. Germline V gives CDR1 MGHDK, CDR2 SYGVNS. V was pared by 3 bases and J by 3 bases, with 15 bases between. CDR3 in amino acids: CASSEGVVADYEQYF. Here the CDR3 DNA reads TGTGCCAGCAGTGAGGGGGTAGTGGCCGACTACGAGCAGTACTTC.

V is TRBV7-2 and J is TRBJ2-5; 11 bases line up with TRBD1. The CDR3 is made up of 14 amino acids. The germline V gene has CDR1 SGHTA and CDR2 FQGNSA. Trimming cost V 5 bases and J 5 bases; bases outside gene matches: 4. CDR3 region: CASSNGQGAETQYF. CDR3 nucleotide sequence: TGTGCCAGCAGCAATGGACAGGGGGCGGAGACCCAGTACTTC.

This clonotype occurred a few times. The rearrangement uses TRBV3-1 and TRBJ2-7; no firm D call. The V and J ends lost 4 bases and 4 bases respectively, with 20 bases between them. CDR3 length equals 16 residues. Germline CDR1 and CDR2: LGHDT and YNNKEL (reference sequence). DNA for the CDR3: TGTGCCAGCAGCCGCGATACGGTTCCATGGGTTTACGAGCAGTACTTC. It codes for CASSRDTVPWVYEQYF.